The present entry profiles one T cell receptor (beta chain) with its context. The antigen is not known. This specimen belongs to a study of cytomegalovirus exposure and HLA in healthy donors. General study points: The authors listed 150 to 200 TCR beta chains as cytomegalovirus-associated. In a later analysis, at a false discovery rate of 0.05, 16,951 TCR beta sequences matched HLA alleles.

Use of 60 Vbeta and 13 Jbeta primers characterized the PCR. Produced via immunoSEQ multiplex PCR; TCRdb's table is partial and in-frame only. This sample carries over 150,000 clones, 87% of them seen once, and the ten largest clones take under 0.95%. The ends were cut back, 5 bases at V and 5 bases at J, with 15 bases in the middle. Germline CDR1 LNHDA, CDR2 SQIVND (reference sequence). This CDR3 contains 14 residues. The chain recombines TRBV19 with TRBJ1-1, with TRBD1 as a possible D gene (5 bases). Sequencing was carried out using PBMCs. The TCR sequence derives from a woman in her 30s in good health and CMV-seronegative. CDR3 amino acids: CASSGLGRETEAFF. CDR3 DNA sequence: TGTGCCAGTAGTGGCTTGGGGCGTGAGACTGAAGCTTTCTTT.